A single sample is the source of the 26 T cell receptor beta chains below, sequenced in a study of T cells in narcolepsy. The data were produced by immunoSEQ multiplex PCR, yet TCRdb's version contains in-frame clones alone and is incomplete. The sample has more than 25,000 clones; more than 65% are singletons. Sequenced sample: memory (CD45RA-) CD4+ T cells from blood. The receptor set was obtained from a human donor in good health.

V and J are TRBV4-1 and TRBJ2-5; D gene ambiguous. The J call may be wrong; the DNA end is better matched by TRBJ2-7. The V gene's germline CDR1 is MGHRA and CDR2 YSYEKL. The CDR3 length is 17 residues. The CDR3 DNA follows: TGCGCCAGCAGCCAAGATCGGCCGGGTACGGGCTCCTACGAGCAGTACTTC. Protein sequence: CASSQDRPGTGSYEQYF.

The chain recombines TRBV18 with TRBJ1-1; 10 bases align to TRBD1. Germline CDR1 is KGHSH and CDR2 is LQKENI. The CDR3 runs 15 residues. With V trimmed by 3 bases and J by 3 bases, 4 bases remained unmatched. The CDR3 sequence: CASSPGTGADTEAFF. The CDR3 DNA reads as TGTGCCAGCTCACCGGGGACAGGGGCGGACACTGAAGCTTTCTTT.

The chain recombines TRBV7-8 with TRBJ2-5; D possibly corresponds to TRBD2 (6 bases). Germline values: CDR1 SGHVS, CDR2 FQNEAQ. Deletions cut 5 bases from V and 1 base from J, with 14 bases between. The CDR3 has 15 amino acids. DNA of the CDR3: TGTGCCAGCAGCCGTCGGAGGGTGGGCCAAGAGACCCAGTACTTC. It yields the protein CASSRRRVGQETQYF. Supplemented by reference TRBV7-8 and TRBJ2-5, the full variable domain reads GAGVSQSPRYKVAKRGQDVALRCDPISGHVSLFWYQQALGQGPEFLTYFQNEAQLDKSGLPSDRFFAERPEGSVSTLKIQRTQQEDSAVYLCASSRRRVGQETQYFGPGTRLLVL.

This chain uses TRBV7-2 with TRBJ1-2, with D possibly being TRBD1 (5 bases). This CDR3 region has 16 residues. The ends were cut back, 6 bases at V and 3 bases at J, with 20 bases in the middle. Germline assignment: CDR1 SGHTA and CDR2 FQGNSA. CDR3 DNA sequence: TGTGCCAGCAGTTCGCTAGGCTCGGGGGACGACTATGGCTACACCTTC. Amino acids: CASSSLGSGDDYGYTF.

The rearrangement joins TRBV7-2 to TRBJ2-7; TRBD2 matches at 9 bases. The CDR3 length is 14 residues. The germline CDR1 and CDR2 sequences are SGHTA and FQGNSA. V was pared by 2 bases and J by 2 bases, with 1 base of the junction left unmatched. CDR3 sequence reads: CASSLQRGAYEQYF. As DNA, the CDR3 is TGTGCCAGCAGCTTACAGCGGGGGGCCTACGAGCAGTACTTC.

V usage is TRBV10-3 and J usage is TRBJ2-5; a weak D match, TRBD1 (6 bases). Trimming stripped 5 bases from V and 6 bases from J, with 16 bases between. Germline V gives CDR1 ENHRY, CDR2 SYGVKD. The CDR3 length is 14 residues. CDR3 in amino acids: CAISQAGAEKTQYF. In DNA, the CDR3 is TGTGCCATCAGTCAGGCAGGGGCCGAGAAGACCCAGTACTTC.

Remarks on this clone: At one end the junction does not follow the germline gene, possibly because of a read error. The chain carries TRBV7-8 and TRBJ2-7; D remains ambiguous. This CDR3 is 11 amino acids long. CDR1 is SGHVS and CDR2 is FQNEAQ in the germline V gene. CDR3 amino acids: CASSTPYERYF. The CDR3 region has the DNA TGTGCCAGCAGTACTCCCTACGAGCGGTACTTC. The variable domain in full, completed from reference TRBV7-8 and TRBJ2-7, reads GAGVSQSPRYKVAKRGQDVALRCDPISGHVSLFWYQQALGQGPEFLTYFQNEAQLDKSGLPSDRFFAERPEGSVSTLKIQRTQQEDSAVYLCASSTPYERYFGPGTRLTVT.

CDR3 bases: TGCGCCAGCAGCCAAGGGGGGGGGCGGGCGCGTGAGCAGTTCTTC. Protein sequence: CASSQGGGRAREQFF. J is TRBJ2-1 and V is TRBV4-1; tentative D call: TRBD2 (7 bases). Between the trimmed V and J ends, which lost 1 base and 9 bases, there was a span of 16 bases. This CDR3 comprises 15 residues. Per germline, CDR1 MGHRA and CDR2 YSYEKL.

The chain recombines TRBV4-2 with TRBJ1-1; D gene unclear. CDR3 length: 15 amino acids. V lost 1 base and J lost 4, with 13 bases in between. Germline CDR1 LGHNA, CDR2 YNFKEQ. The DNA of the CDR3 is TGTGCCAGCAGCCAAGCTGGGGAGGGTAGCACTGAAGCTTTCTTT. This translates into CASSQAGEGSTEAFF.

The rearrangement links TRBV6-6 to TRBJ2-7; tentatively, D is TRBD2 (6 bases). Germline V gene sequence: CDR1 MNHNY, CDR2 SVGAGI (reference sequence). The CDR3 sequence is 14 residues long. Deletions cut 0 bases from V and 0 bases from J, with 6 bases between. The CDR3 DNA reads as TGTGCCAGCAGTTACTCGGAGGGCTCCTACGAGCAGTACTTC. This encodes CASSYSEGSYEQYF.

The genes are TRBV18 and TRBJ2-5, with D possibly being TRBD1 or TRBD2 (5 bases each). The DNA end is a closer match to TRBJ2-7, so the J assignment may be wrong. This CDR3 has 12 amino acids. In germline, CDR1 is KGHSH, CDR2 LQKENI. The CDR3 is CASSPGLYEQYF. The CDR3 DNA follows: TGTGCCAGCTCGCCGGGGCTATACGAGCAGTACTTC.

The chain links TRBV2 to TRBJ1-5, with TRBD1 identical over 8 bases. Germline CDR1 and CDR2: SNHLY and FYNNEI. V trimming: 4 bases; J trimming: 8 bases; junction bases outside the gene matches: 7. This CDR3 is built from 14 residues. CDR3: CASSAQQGAEPQHF. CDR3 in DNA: TGTGCCAGCAGTGCGCAGCAGGGGGCAGAGCCCCAGCATTTT.

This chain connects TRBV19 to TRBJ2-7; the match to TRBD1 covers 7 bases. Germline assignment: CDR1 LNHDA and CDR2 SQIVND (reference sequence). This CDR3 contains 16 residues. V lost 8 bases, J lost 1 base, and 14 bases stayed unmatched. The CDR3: CASSPRQGFGSYEQYF. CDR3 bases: TGTGCCAGTTCCCCGAGACAGGGATTCGGTTCCTACGAGCAGTACTTC.

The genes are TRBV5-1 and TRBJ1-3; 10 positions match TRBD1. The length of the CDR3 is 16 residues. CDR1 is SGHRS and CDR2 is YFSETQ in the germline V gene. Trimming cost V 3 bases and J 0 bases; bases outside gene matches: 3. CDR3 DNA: TGCGCCAGCAGCTGGGGGACAGGGGCCTCTGGAAACACCATATATTTT. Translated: CASSWGTGASGNTIYF.

DNA of the CDR3: TGTGCCTGGATGGGGCGGGGTAGGGGCTACACCTTC. Translation: CAWMGRGRGYTF. The rearrangement joins TRBV30 to TRBJ1-2; TRBD1 is a possible D gene (5 bases). Between the trimmed V and J ends, which lost 4 bases and 8 bases, there was a span of 14 bases. This CDR3 contains 12 residues. Germline CDR1 and CDR2: GTSNPN and SVGIG (reference sequence).

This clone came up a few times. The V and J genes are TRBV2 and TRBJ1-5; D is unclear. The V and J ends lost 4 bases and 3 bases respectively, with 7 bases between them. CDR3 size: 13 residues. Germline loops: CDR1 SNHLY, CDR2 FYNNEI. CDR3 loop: CASSVDDNQPQHF. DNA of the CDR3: TGTGCCAGCAGTGTGGACGACAATCAGCCCCAGCATTTT.

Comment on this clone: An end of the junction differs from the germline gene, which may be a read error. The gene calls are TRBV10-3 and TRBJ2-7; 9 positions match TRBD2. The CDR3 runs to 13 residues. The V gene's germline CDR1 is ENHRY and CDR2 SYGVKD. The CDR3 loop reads CASSVSGRYEQYF. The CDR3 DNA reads TGTGCCAGCAGTGTAAGCGGGAGGTACGAGCAGTACTTC.

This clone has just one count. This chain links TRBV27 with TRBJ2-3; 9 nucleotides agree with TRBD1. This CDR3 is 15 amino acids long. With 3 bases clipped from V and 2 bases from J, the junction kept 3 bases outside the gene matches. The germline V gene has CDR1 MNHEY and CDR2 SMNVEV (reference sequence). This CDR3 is CASSFRDRDTDTQYF. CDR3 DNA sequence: TGTGCCAGCAGTTTCCGGGACAGGGACACAGATACGCAGTATTTT.

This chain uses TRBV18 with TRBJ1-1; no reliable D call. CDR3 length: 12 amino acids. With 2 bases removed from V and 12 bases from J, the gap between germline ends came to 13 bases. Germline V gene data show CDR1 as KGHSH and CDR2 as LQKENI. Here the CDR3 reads CASSPDGIATFF. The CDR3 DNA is TGTGCCAGCTCACCAGACGGGATTGCGACTTTCTTT. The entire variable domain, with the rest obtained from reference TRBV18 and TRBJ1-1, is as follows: NAGVMQNPRHLVRRRGQEARLRCSPMKGHSHVYWYRQLPEEGLKFMVYLQKENIIDESGMPKERFSAEFPKEGPSILRIQQVVRGDSAAYFCASSPDGIATFFGQGTRLTVV.

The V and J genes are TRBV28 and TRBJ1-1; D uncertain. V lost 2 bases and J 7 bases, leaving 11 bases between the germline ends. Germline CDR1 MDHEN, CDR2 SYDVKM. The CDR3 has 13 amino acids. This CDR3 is CASSLGPNREAFF. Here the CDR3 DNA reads TGTGCCAGCAGTTTAGGACCGAATCGTGAAGCTTTCTTT.

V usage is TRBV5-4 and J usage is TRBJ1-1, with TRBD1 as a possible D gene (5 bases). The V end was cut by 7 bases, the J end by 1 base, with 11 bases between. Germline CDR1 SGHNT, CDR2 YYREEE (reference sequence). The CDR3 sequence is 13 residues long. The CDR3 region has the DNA TGTGCCAGCGCCGGGGCCCCGAACACTGAAGCTTTCTTT. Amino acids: CASAGAPNTEAFF.

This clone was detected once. The CDR3: CAISDKGISNYGYTF. CDR3 nucleotide sequence: TGTGCCATCAGTGATAAAGGGATCTCTAACTATGGCTACACCTTC. The chain is built from TRBV10-3 and TRBJ1-2; D not certain. V was pared by 3 bases and J by 0 bases, with 11 bases between. The CDR3 has 15 amino acids. The germline V gene encodes CDR1 ENHRY and CDR2 SYGVKD.

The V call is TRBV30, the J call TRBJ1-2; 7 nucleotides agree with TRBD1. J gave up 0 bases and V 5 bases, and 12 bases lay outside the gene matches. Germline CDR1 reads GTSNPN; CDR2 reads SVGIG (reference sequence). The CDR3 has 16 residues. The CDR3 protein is CAWLNQGDYTNYGYTF. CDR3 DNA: TGTGCCTGGCTGAATCAGGGGGACTACACTAACTATGGCTACACCTTC. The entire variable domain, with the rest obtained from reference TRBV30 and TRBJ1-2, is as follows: SQTIHQWPATLVQPVGSPLSLECTVEGTSNPNLYWYRQAAGRGLQLLFYSVGIGQISSEVPQNLSASRPQDRQFILSSKKLLLSDSGFYLCAWLNQGDYTNYGYTFGSGTRLTVV.

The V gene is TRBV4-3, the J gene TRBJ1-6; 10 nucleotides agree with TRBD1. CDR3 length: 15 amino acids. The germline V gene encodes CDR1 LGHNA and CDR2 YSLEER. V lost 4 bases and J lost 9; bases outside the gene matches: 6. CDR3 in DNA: TGCGCCAGCAGCCGGGGGGGACAGGGGAGTTCACCCCTCCACTTT. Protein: CASSRGGQGSSPLHF.

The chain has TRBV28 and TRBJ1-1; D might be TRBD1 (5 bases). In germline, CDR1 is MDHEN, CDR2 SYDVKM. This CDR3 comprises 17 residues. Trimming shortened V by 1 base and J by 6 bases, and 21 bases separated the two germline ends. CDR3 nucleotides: TGTGCCAGCAGTTTATTTTTCATGCAAGGGCGGGACTCTGAAGCTTTCTTT. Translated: CASSLFFMQGRDSEAFF.

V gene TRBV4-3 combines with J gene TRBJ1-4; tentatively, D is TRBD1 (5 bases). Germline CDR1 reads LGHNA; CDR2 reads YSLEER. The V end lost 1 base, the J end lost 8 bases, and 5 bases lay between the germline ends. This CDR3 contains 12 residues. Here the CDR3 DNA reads TGCGCCAGCAGCCAAGGGGGGGAAAAACTGTTTTTT. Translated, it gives CASSQGGEKLFF.